The 28 T cell receptor beta chains listed next were all sequenced from one sample in a study of T cell repertoires in cytomegalovirus infection. TCRdb re-analysed the reads in MiXCR, keeping a single row per CDR3 protein. Of 680,000 or so distinct CDR3 sequences in the sample, 35% were seen once. Sequenced input: PBMCs. The receptors were gathered from a human donor in good health (CMV status not recorded). Some clones in this sample may be carry-over from other donors' samples.

V and J are TRBV27 and TRBJ1-6, with no clear D. Germline CDR1 and CDR2: MNHEY and SMNVEV (reference sequence). V lost 3 bases, J lost 9 bases, and 9 bases lay in between. This CDR3 has 13 residues. CDR3 protein: CASSFLLGSPLHF. The CDR3 DNA follows: TGTGCCAGCAGTTTTCTCCTAGGTTCACCCCTCCACTTT.

There are a few counts of this clonotype. This chain links TRBV7-6 with TRBJ1-2; tentatively, D is TRBD1 (5 bases). Trimming removed 4 bases from V and 4 bases from J, with 13 bases in between. The germline CDR1 and CDR2 sequences are SGHVS and FNYEAQ. The CDR3 extends over 14 amino acids. The CDR3 is CASSSDLGGYGYTF. The CDR3 coding sequence is TGTGCCAGCAGCTCCGATCTCGGGGGCTATGGCTACACCTTC.

The chain recombines TRBV19 with TRBJ2-5; TRBD1 might be the D (5 bases). Germline loops: CDR1 LNHDA, CDR2 SQIVND (reference sequence). Trimming took off 3 bases at V and 2 bases at J, with 16 bases between the two ends. This CDR3 comprises 16 residues. The CDR3 DNA reads TGTGCCAGTAGTATGAACCTTGTCACAGGTCAAGAGACCCAGTACTTC. The encoded protein is CASSMNLVTGQETQYF.

This chain links TRBV7-2 with TRBJ1-5; no reliable D call. This CDR3 region has 15 residues. Germline V lookup: CDR1 SGHTA, CDR2 FQGNSA. Trimming took 6 bases from V and 2 from J, leaving 14 bases between them. In DNA form, the CDR3 reads TGTGCCAGCAGTCTTGAGCCTTATGGCAATCAGCCCCAGCATTTT. The encoded protein is CASSLEPYGNQPQHF.

This clonotype was detected ten times or more. This chain connects TRBV7-6 to TRBJ2-3; 7 bases agree with TRBD2. This CDR3 is built from 12 residues. Germline trimming cut 2 bases from V and 11 bases from J; bases unmatched to any gene: 4. Germline-derived CDR1 and CDR2 are SGHVS and FNYEAQ. The CDR3 spells CASSLIQREQYF. The CDR3 coding sequence is TGTGCCAGCAGCTTAATCCAGCGGGAGCAGTATTTT.

This clonotype is a singleton in its sample. The rearrangement joins TRBV20-1 to TRBJ1-5; 7 nucleotides line up with TRBD1. The J segment lost 7 bases and the V segment lost 5 bases, leaving 17 bases of the junction unmatched. Germline lookup yields CDR1 DFQATT and CDR2 SNEGSKA (reference sequence). CDR3 size: 16 residues. This CDR3 is CSAQRSPLTGAQPQHF. The CDR3 coding sequence is TGCAGTGCTCAACGTTCCCCCTTAACAGGGGCCCAGCCCCAGCATTTT.

This chain connects TRBV6-6 to TRBJ2-5; D gene ambiguous. CDR3 length: 16 residues. The germline CDR1 and CDR2 sequences are MNHNY and SVGAGI (reference sequence). Trimming shortened V by 0 bases and J by 9 bases, and 20 bases separated the two germline ends. This CDR3 reads CASSYSISGSVFSQYF. CDR3 DNA sequence: TGTGCCAGCAGTTACTCGATATCTGGGTCAGTCTTTTCCCAGTACTTC.

Details on this clonotype: A single base separates this from a much larger clone, so it may be a read error. The chain recombines TRBV4-2 with TRBJ2-3; D is ambiguous. CDR3 length: 12 residues. The germline gives CDR1 LGHNA, CDR2 YNFKEQ. V was clipped by 3 bases and J by 0 bases, with 1 base between them. Here the CDR3 DNA reads TGTGCCAGCAGCCATAGCACAGATACGCAGTATTTT. Translation: CASSHSTDTQYF.

This clonotype was recorded many times. The rearrangement uses TRBV7-6 and TRBJ2-3, with D possibly called TRBD1 or TRBD2 (5 bases each). The CDR3 consists of 15 residues. Germline CDR1 and CDR2: SGHVS and FNYEAQ. Trimming pared 5 bases from V and 0 bases from J, leaving 12 bases between. CDR3 DNA: TGTGCCAGCAGCGACCGACGGGACAGCACAGATACGCAGTATTTT. Translating it yields CASSDRRDSTDTQYF. Based on the CDR3 plus reference TRBV7-6 and TRBJ2-3, the full variable domain is GAGVSQSPRYKVTKRGQDVALRCDPISGHVSLYWYRQALGQGPEFLTYFNYEAQQDKSGLPNDRFSAERPEGSISTLTIQRTEQRDSAMYRCASSDRRDSTDTQYFGPGTRLTVL.

The chain uses TRBV12-3 or TRBV12-4 and TRBJ2-1, with 11 bases that match TRBD2. Germline trimming cut 5 bases from V and 7 bases from J; bases unmatched to any gene: 13. This CDR3 is 17 amino acids long. The CDR3 DNA reads as TGTGCCAGCAGTCGCCTTCTAGCGGGGGGCCGGGGGAATGAGCAGTTCTTC. This codes for CASSRLLAGGRGNEQFF.

V is TRBV7-8 and J is TRBJ1-2, with unresolved D. V dropped 1 base and J dropped 5 bases, with 17 bases sitting between them. The CDR3 spans 16 residues. CDR1 SGHVS and CDR2 FQNEAQ come from the germline V gene. The CDR3 DNA follows: TGTGCCAGCAGCTTAGACGGCGGCAGCCGGGTGTATGGCTACACCTTC. This gives the protein CASSLDGGSRVYGYTF.

About this clonotype: The junction shows a germline mismatch at one end, possibly a read error. The rearrangement links TRBV7-8 to TRBJ2-7; D assignment may be TRBD1 or TRBD2 (6 bases each). CDR1 is SGHVS, CDR2 FQNEAQ, per germline. The CDR3 loop spans 14 amino acids. The CDR3 DNA follows: TGTGCCAGCAGTTTAGAACCGGGGGCGAATGAGCAGTACTTC. Protein product: CASSLEPGANEQYF.

The chain recombines TRBV13 with TRBJ2-3, with TRBD2 identical over 8 bases. The CDR3 loop spans 16 amino acids. In germline, CDR1 is PRHDT, CDR2 FYEKMQ (reference sequence). Trimming took 6 bases from V and 11 from J; bases not matched to a gene: 19. The CDR3 reads CASSYAGEAGGWRQYF. CDR3 sequence (DNA): TGTGCCAGCAGTTATGCCGGGGAGGCGGGAGGCTGGAGGCAGTATTTT. The full variable domain, its missing parts supplied by reference TRBV13 and TRBJ2-3, is AAGVIQSPRHLIKEKRETATLKCYPIPRHDTVYWYQQGPGQDPQFLISFYEKMQSDKGSIPDRFSAQQFSDYHSELNMSSLELGDSALYFCASSYAGEAGGWRQYFGPGTRLTVL.

V and J are TRBV4-3 and TRBJ1-1; a possible D gene is TRBD1 (6 bases). Germline CDR1 reads LGHNA; CDR2 reads YSLEER. V was clipped by 1 base and J by 0 bases, with 15 bases between them. The CDR3 runs 17 residues. In DNA form, the CDR3 reads TGCGCCAGCAGCCAAGTTCGCAGACAGGCAATGAACACTGAAGCTTTCTTT. This gives the protein CASSQVRRQAMNTEAFF.

The table lists this clonotype with many counts. The chain has TRBV12-3 or TRBV12-4 and TRBJ1-1; D is ambiguous. V lost 5 bases to trimming and J lost 3 bases, with 7 bases between them. The CDR3 covers 12 residues. CDR3 amino acids: CASSPRDTEAFF. CDR3 coding DNA: TGTGCCAGCAGTCCACGGGACACTGAAGCTTTCTTT.

This clonotype appeared many times. One junction end disagrees with the germline gene, perhaps due to a read error. CDR3 region: CASSLGRGSYNEQFF. The CDR3 DNA follows: TGTGCCAGCAGTTTAGGACGGGGCTCCTACAATGAGCAGTTCTTC. The rearrangement uses TRBV11-2 and TRBJ2-1, with D perhaps matching TRBD2 (5 bases). This CDR3 region has 15 residues. Germline CDR1 SGHAT, CDR2 FQNNGV. The full variable domain, with the rest looked up from reference TRBV11-2 and TRBJ2-1, is EAGVAQSPRYKIIEKRQSVAFWCNPISGHATLYWYQQILGQGPKLLIQFQNNGVVDDSQLPKDRFSAERLKGVDSTLKIQPAKLEDSAVYLCASSLGRGSYNEQFFGPGTRLTVL.

The chain has TRBV4-2 and TRBJ1-1; 7 bases fit TRBD1. Germline V gene sequence: CDR1 LGHNA, CDR2 YNFKEQ. The CDR3 runs to 16 residues. V lost 0 bases, J lost 0 bases, and 4 bases stayed unmatched. The DNA for the CDR3 is TGTGCCAGCAGCCAAGAGACAGGGCTCATGAACACTGAAGCTTTCTTT. As protein: CASSQETGLMNTEAFF.

This clonotype occurred a few times. The chain couples TRBV12-3 or TRBV12-4 to TRBJ1-2; D may be TRBD1 (5 bases). Trimming removed 0 bases from V and 4 bases from J, with 15 bases in between. The CDR3 contains 16 residues. The CDR3 is CASSLALRGGGYGYTF. In DNA form, the CDR3 reads TGTGCCAGCAGTTTAGCGCTGAGGGGAGGCGGCTATGGCTACACCTTC.

This sequence joins TRBV28 and TRBJ2-3; D is perhaps TRBD2 (5 bases). Trimming cost V 10 bases and J 0 bases, with 11 bases left between them. Germline V gives CDR1 MDHEN, CDR2 SYDVKM. The CDR3 has 13 amino acids. CDR3 amino acids: CATRRTSTDTQYF. The CDR3 region has the DNA TGTGCCACCCGGAGGACCAGCACAGATACGCAGTATTTT.

The J gene is TRBJ2-7, the V gene TRBV7-9; maybe TRBD1 (6 bases). The CDR3 is 16 amino acids. Germline-derived CDR1 and CDR2 are SEHNR and FQNEAQ (reference sequence). Trimming removed 0 bases from V and 1 base from J, with 13 bases in between. The CDR3 DNA follows: TGTGCCAGCAGCTTAGCTCCGGGACACAAGTCCTACGAGCAGTACTTC. Residues: CASSLAPGHKSYEQYF.

The gene calls are TRBV6-1 and TRBJ1-1; D remains ambiguous. Germline CDR1 is MNHNS and CDR2 is SASEGT. V dropped 2 bases and J dropped 3 bases, with 13 bases sitting between them. CDR3 size: 15 residues. DNA of the CDR3: TGTGCCAGCAGTGAAAGAAACGTAGCGGACACTGAAGCTTTCTTT. This gives the protein CASSERNVADTEAFF.

A single count supports this clonotype. This sequence may be a read error, since a much larger clone differs from it by one base. This chain joins TRBV11-2 and TRBJ1-1; D is undetermined. Trimming removed 4 bases at V and 2 bases at J, with 17 bases between. The CDR3 runs to 16 residues. The germline gives CDR1 SGHAT, CDR2 FQNNGV. The CDR3 DNA reads as TGTGCCAGCAGCTCTCGGGGTGCCGGAAGAAACACTGAAGCTTTCTTT. Protein sequence: CASSSRGAGRNTEAFF.

This clonotype has just a few counts. This chain uses TRBV28 with TRBJ1-2; possibly TRBD1 for D (5 bases). Germline V gene data show CDR1 as MDHEN and CDR2 as SYDVKM. There are 13 residues in the CDR3. The V end was cut by 5 bases, the J end by 4 bases, with 11 bases between. For the CDR3, the DNA is TGTGCCAGCAGTGTGGGGCCAGTCTATGGCTACACCTTC. This sequence encodes CASSVGPVYGYTF.

Points on this clonotype: One end of the junction varies from germline; a read error may be responsible. The chain links TRBV19 to TRBJ2-1; D might be TRBD1 or TRBD2, each matching 6 bases. Germline loops: CDR1 LNHDA, CDR2 SQIVND (reference sequence). The CDR3 loop spans 15 amino acids. CDR3 region: CASSIVGGFDNEQLF. In DNA, the CDR3 is TGTGCCAGTAGTATAGTAGGGGGGTTTGACAATGAGCAGTTATTC.

This clonotype has at least ten counts. This chain joins TRBV12-3 or TRBV12-4 and TRBJ1-1; D may be TRBD1 (6 bases). The V end was cut by 4 bases, the J end by 4 bases, with 16 bases between. The CDR3 extends over 15 amino acids. CDR3 region: CASSSLGAPTTEAFF. The DNA for the CDR3 is TGTGCCAGCAGTTCACTGGGGGCGCCGACCACTGAAGCTTTCTTT.

V gene TRBV19 combines with J gene TRBJ2-7, with TRBD1 identical over 8 bases. CDR1 LNHDA and CDR2 SQIVND come from the germline V gene (reference sequence). The CDR3 covers 15 residues. The ends lost 5 bases at V and 2 bases at J; junction bases unmatched: 8. For the CDR3, the DNA is TGTGCCAGTAGTGCCAGGACAGGGACGCCCTACGAGCAGTACTTC. Protein: CASSARTGTPYEQYF.

The V gene is TRBV5-1, the J gene TRBJ2-5, with 7 nucleotides matching TRBD2. The germline gives CDR1 SGHRS, CDR2 YFSETQ. The CDR3 covers 15 residues. Trimming cost V 4 bases and J 5 bases; bases outside gene matches: 11. The CDR3 reads CASSPAGTGGETQYF. The CDR3 region has the DNA TGCGCCAGCAGCCCAGCGGGAACCGGCGGGGAGACCCAGTACTTC.

This clonotype was seen more than once but under ten times. CDR3 sequence: CSVEGRSKHGEQYF. The DNA for the CDR3 is TGCAGCGTTGAGGGGCGGTCCAAACACGGCGAGCAGTACTTC. The gene calls are TRBV29-1 and TRBJ2-7; D possibly corresponds to TRBD1 (5 bases). Per the germline V gene, CDR1 is SQVTM and CDR2 is ANQGSEA. V lost 3 bases to trimming and J lost 6 bases, with 18 bases between them. The CDR3 runs 14 residues.